This passage covers 30 T cell receptor beta chains from one sample sequenced in a study of T cell responses to AZD1222 COVID-19 vaccine. TCRdb keeps only in-frame clones here, not all; method: immunoSEQ multiplex PCR. This sample has over 100,000 clones; 85% to 90% occur once, and the top ten carry 2.5% to 4%. Sequenced material: peripheral blood, taken on day 0 of AZD1222 vaccination. Receptors were obtained from an adult in good health.

The chain joins TRBV24-1 to TRBJ1-2; 7 nucleotides agree with TRBD1. V shed 4 bases, J shed 3 bases, and the junction held 10 bases outside the gene matches. Per germline, CDR1 KGHDR and CDR2 SFDVKD. This CDR3 region has 16 residues. CDR3 sequence reads: CATSESGGGRDYGYTF. The CDR3 DNA reads as TGTGCCACCAGTGAATCAGGGGGGGGCCGTGACTATGGCTACACCTTC.

This clone appeared once. The chain links TRBV15 to TRBJ1-4; D ambiguous. Looked up from germline, CDR1 is LNHNV and CDR2 is YYDKDF (reference sequence). The CDR3 is 12 amino acids. CDR3 protein: CTHLGGRVKLFF. The CDR3 DNA follows: TGTACACATCTTGGAGGGAGGGTAAAACTGTTTTTT.

The chain joins TRBV12-5 to TRBJ2-1; TRBD1 agrees at 8 bases. The CDR3 is made up of 13 amino acids. The V segment lost 5 bases and the J segment 7 bases; nucleotides outside the gene matches: 4. Germline assignment: CDR1 LGHNT and CDR2 FRNRAP. The CDR3 sequence is CASGATGGNEQFF. In nucleotides, the CDR3 is TGTGCTAGTGGTGCCACAGGGGGTAATGAGCAGTTCTTC.

The chain carries TRBV27 and TRBJ1-1, with D possibly TRBD1 on 6 matching bases. Germline CDR1 and CDR2: MNHEY and SMNVEV (reference sequence). CDR3 length equals 16 residues. Trimming removed 1 base from V and 5 bases from J, with 17 bases in between. CDR3 residues: CASSLFADLRGTEAFF. The CDR3 nucleotides read TGTGCCAGCAGTTTATTCGCGGACCTTAGGGGGACTGAAGCTTTCTTT.

The chain is built from TRBV7-3 and TRBJ1-2; the match to TRBD1 covers 7 bases. Germline CDR1 is SGHTA and CDR2 is FQGTGA. The junction had 9 bases not matched to a gene; V was cut back by 5 bases and J by 3 bases. CDR3 length: 15 amino acids. The CDR3 loop is CASSPGTVSHYGYTF. CDR3 DNA: TGTGCCAGCAGCCCCGGGACAGTCTCTCACTATGGCTACACCTTC.

The chain recombines TRBV19 with TRBJ1-1; D remains ambiguous. There are 12 residues in the CDR3. The germline V and J ends were trimmed by 6 bases and 3 bases, with 8 bases remaining between them. Per the germline V gene, CDR1 is LNHDA and CDR2 is SQIVND (reference sequence). The CDR3 DNA reads as TGTGCCAGTAGCACAGAATACACTGAAGCTTTCTTT. This encodes CASSTEYTEAFF. The full variable domain, completed using reference TRBV19 and TRBJ1-1, is DGGITQSPKYLFRKEGQNVTLSCEQNLNHDAMYWYRQDPGQGLRLIYYSQIVNDFQKGDIAEGYSVSREKKESFPLTVTSAQKNPTAFYLCASSTEYTEAFFGQGTRLTVV.

V is TRBV12-3 or TRBV12-4 and J is TRBJ1-5; D is ambiguous. Trimming stripped 2 bases from V and 5 bases from J, with 4 bases between. The CDR3 has 12 residues. The DNA of the CDR3 is TGTGCCAGCAGTTTAATCGATCAGCCCCAGCATTTT. Translated: CASSLIDQPQHF.

V usage is TRBV14 and J usage is TRBJ1-5; 7 bases are shared with TRBD1. Trimming took 1 base from V and 0 from J; bases not matched to a gene: 12. This CDR3 has 19 amino acids. The V gene's germline CDR1 is SGHDN and CDR2 FVKESK. The CDR3 region has the DNA TGTGCCAGCAGCCAAGCCCAGGGACAGCCTCAATATAGCAATCAGCCCCAGCATTTT. This gives the protein CASSQAQGQPQYSNQPQHF.

The gene calls are TRBV5-1 and TRBJ2-5; 9 bases fit TRBD2. The CDR3 spans 14 residues. V trimming: 7 bases; J trimming: 3 bases; junction bases outside the gene matches: 7. Germline V gives CDR1 SGHRS, CDR2 YFSETQ. The CDR3 bases are TGCGCCAGCGGACTTAGCGGGAGAGAAGAGACCCAGTACTTC. It encodes CASGLSGREETQYF.

The V and J genes are TRBV7-8 and TRBJ1-6, with TRBD1 matching over 10 bases. Germline V gene sequence: CDR1 SGHVS, CDR2 FQNEAQ. The CDR3 loop spans 15 amino acids. With 1 base clipped from V and 8 bases from J, the junction kept 2 bases outside the gene matches. The CDR3 is CASSLGGTGDSPLHF. DNA for the CDR3: TGTGCCAGCAGCTTAGGAGGGACAGGGGATTCACCCCTCCACTTT.

This rearrangement joins TRBV10-3 to TRBJ1-1, with 9 bases aligning to TRBD1. The germline V gene has CDR1 ENHRY and CDR2 SYGVKD. After removal of 6 bases from V and 5 bases from J, the junction contained 7 bases not matched to a gene. The CDR3 has 14 amino acids. In nucleotides, the CDR3 is TGTGCCATCAGCGAACAGGGGGCGCGGACTGAAGCTTTCTTT. Translation: CAISEQGARTEAFF.

In its sample, this clone was seen once. The V and J genes are TRBV7-2 and TRBJ2-1; tentative D call: TRBD2 (5 bases). Germline lookup yields CDR1 SGHTA and CDR2 FQGNSA. The V end lost 5 bases, the J end lost 8 bases, and 13 bases lay between the germline ends. This CDR3 region has 13 residues. This CDR3 is CASSPYPGDEQFF. The CDR3 region has the DNA TGTGCCAGCAGCCCCTACCCCGGGGATGAGCAGTTCTTC.

The CDR3 here is CASSPLTGSIHEQFF. CDR3 nucleotides: TGTGCCAGCAGTCCGCTGACAGGTTCTATCCATGAGCAGTTCTTC. V and J are TRBV27 and TRBJ2-1; the D gene is possibly TRBD1 (6 bases). This CDR3 comprises 15 residues. Per germline, CDR1 MNHEY and CDR2 SMNVEV (reference sequence). Trimming shortened V by 5 bases and J by 8 bases, and 19 bases separated the two germline ends.

The chain couples TRBV5-4 to TRBJ1-2; TRBD1 aligns across 10 bases. The CDR3 extends over 15 amino acids. Germline CDR1 is SGHNT and CDR2 is YYREEE (reference sequence). The trim removed 0 bases at V and 3 bases at J, leaving 2 bases unmatched. The CDR3 sequence: CASSLGGQGDYGYTF. As DNA, the CDR3 is TGTGCCAGCAGCTTGGGAGGACAGGGGGACTATGGCTACACCTTC.

The CDR3: CASSYSEGREGYTF. CDR3 DNA: TGTGCCAGCAGTTACTCGGAAGGGAGGGAAGGCTACACCTTC. The chain carries TRBV6-5 and TRBJ1-2; D is ambiguous. The germline V and J ends were trimmed by 0 bases and 8 bases, with 13 bases remaining between them. Germline V lookup: CDR1 MNHEY, CDR2 SVGAGI. CDR3 length: 14 amino acids.

This clone has only a few counts. The chain is built from TRBV7-2 and TRBJ2-2; 7 bases match TRBD1. CDR3 size: 13 residues. The ends lost 5 bases at V and 6 bases at J; junction bases unmatched: 3. Germline CDR1 reads SGHTA; CDR2 reads FQGNSA. The CDR3 spells CASSKQGPGELFF. CDR3 in DNA: TGTGCCAGCAGCAAACAGGGGCCCGGGGAGCTGTTTTTT.

The chain employs TRBV5-1 and TRBJ2-2, with unresolved D. V gave up 5 bases and J gave up 6 bases, with 11 bases separating them. The CDR3 length is 13 residues. The germline gives CDR1 SGHRS, CDR2 YFSETQ. The CDR3 region has the DNA TGCGCCAGCAGTCCTGTAGGCGCCGGGGAGCTGTTTTTT. Its protein is CASSPVGAGELFF.

This sequence joins TRBV2 and TRBJ2-2; D is unresolved. This CDR3 region has 14 residues. Germline V CDR1 and CDR2: SNHLY, FYNNEI. V lost 1 base to trimming and J lost 8 bases, with 11 bases between them. CDR3 nucleotides: TGTGCCAGCAGTGAAGGGGTTTATCAGGGGGAGCTGTTTTTT. This gives the protein CASSEGVYQGELFF.

The chain combines TRBV20-1 with TRBJ2-3; 9 bases fit TRBD2. There are 16 residues in the CDR3. The V segment lost 3 bases and the J segment 0 bases; nucleotides outside the gene matches: 7. Germline V gene sequence: CDR1 DFQATT, CDR2 SNEGSKA (reference sequence). The CDR3 reads CSASGLTSGSTDTQYF. CDR3 sequence (DNA): TGCAGTGCTAGTGGACTCACTAGCGGGAGCACAGATACGCAGTATTTT.

This chain joins TRBV27 and TRBJ1-1; 9 positions agree with TRBD1. This CDR3 has 19 residues. The germline CDR1 and CDR2 sequences are MNHEY and SMNVEV (reference sequence). V gave up 1 base and J gave up 2 bases; unmatched junction bases: 14. The CDR3 DNA follows: TGTGCCAGCAGTTTATATCACAGGGGGCTGGGTAAGGGAAACACTGAAGCTTTCTTT. Protein: CASSLYHRGLGKGNTEAFF.

The chain carries TRBV29-1 and TRBJ1-4; D remains ambiguous. The CDR3 is made up of 12 amino acids. V lost 4 bases and J lost 4, with 7 bases in between. The germline V gene encodes CDR1 SQVTM and CDR2 ANQGSEA. CDR3 DNA sequence: TGCAGCGTTGCCGGCGATAATGAAAAACTGTTTTTT. Protein sequence: CSVAGDNEKLFF.

The J gene is TRBJ2-7, the V gene TRBV7-9; TRBD1 matches at 7 bases. Germline trimming cut 4 bases from V and 3 bases from J; bases unmatched to any gene: 6. CDR1 and CDR2 from the germline V gene are SEHNR and FQNEAQ (reference sequence). The CDR3 loop spans 14 amino acids. CDR3 in amino acids: CASSSDRFLYEQYF. CDR3 DNA: TGTGCCAGCAGCTCGGACAGGTTCCTCTACGAGCAGTACTTC.

The rearrangement joins TRBV6-5 to TRBJ2-7; D possibly corresponds to TRBD2 (5 bases). The CDR3 loop spans 11 amino acids. Germline CDR1 and CDR2: MNHEY and SVGAGI. V lost 8 bases and J lost 1, with 6 bases in between. CDR3 residues: CASGESYEQYF. CDR3 nucleotides: TGTGCCAGCGGGGAGTCCTACGAGCAGTACTTC.

The J gene is TRBJ1-4, the V gene TRBV21-1; the table gives TRBD1 as D, unverified against the DNA. TRBV21-1 is a recognized pseudogene. This CDR3 is built from 16 residues. The CDR3 sequence is CASSNPGRVEEEKLFF. CDR3 coding DNA: TGTGCCAGCAGCAACCCAGGCAGGGTAGAAGAAGAAAAACTGTTTTTT.

The chain combines TRBV28 with TRBJ2-1; the match to TRBD2 covers 9 bases. The V segment lost 7 bases and the J segment 4 bases; nucleotides outside the gene matches: 11. Germline CDR1 reads MDHEN; CDR2 reads SYDVKM. The CDR3 sequence is 16 residues long. The CDR3 reads CASKVVAGEPYNEQFF. The CDR3 coding sequence is TGTGCCAGCAAGGTAGTAGCGGGGGAGCCATACAATGAGCAGTTCTTC.

The chain uses TRBV28 and TRBJ1-4; 7 bases fit TRBD1. The CDR3 consists of 14 residues. The J segment lost 1 base and the V segment lost 8 bases, leaving 4 bases of the junction unmatched. CDR1 and CDR2 from the germline V gene are MDHEN and SYDVKM. CDR3 region: CASLRDRTNEKLFF. The CDR3 nucleotides are TGTGCCAGCCTCCGGGACAGAACTAATGAAAAACTGTTTTTT.

The rearrangement links TRBV5-8 to TRBJ2-5; 7 bases map to TRBD1. Germline CDR1 is SGHTS and CDR2 is YDEGEE. J was trimmed by 2 bases and V by 4 bases; bases with no gene match: 8. CDR3 length: 15 residues. As DNA, the CDR3 is TGTGCCAGCAGCCACCTTGGGACAGCTCAAGAGACCCAGTACTTC. It is translated as CASSHLGTAQETQYF.

This chain connects TRBV7-8 to TRBJ2-7; a possible D gene is TRBD1 (5 bases). The length of the CDR3 is 14 residues. The germline V and J ends were trimmed by 4 bases and 3 bases, with 13 bases remaining between them. Germline V gene lookup returns CDR1 SGHVS and CDR2 FQNEAQ. This CDR3 reads CASSSIGVFYEQYF. The CDR3, as DNA: TGTGCCAGCAGCTCCATAGGGGTTTTCTACGAGCAGTACTTC. The complete variable domain, with remaining parts taken from reference TRBV7-8 and TRBJ2-7, reads GAGVSQSPRYKVAKRGQDVALRCDPISGHVSLFWYQQALGQGPEFLTYFQNEAQLDKSGLPSDRFFAERPEGSVSTLKIQRTQQEDSAVYLCASSSIGVFYEQYFGPGTRLTVT.

The chain couples TRBV10-3 to TRBJ2-5; 9 bases map to TRBD2. V gave up 4 bases and J gave up 4 bases; unmatched junction bases: 22. This CDR3 spans 20 amino acids. Germline-derived CDR1 and CDR2 are ENHRY and SYGVKD. The CDR3 reads CAISAVVATSGHLRGETQYF. Written as DNA, the CDR3 is TGTGCCATCAGTGCGGTGGTCGCGACTAGCGGACATCTTCGGGGAGAGACCCAGTACTTC.

The chain joins TRBV19 to TRBJ2-5; maybe TRBD2 (5 bases). Germline loops: CDR1 LNHDA, CDR2 SQIVND (reference sequence). The V end was cut by 2 bases, the J end by 6 bases, with 13 bases between. The CDR3 is 14 amino acids. In nucleotides, the CDR3 is TGTGCCAGTAGTATAACCGGGAATAAGAAGACCCAGTACTTC. Encoded protein: CASSITGNKKTQYF.